This T cell receptor (beta chain) appears in the sequencing data of a study of T cells after yellow fever vaccination. TCRdb recomputed calls from the 5' RACE reads with MiXCR, one row per CDR3 protein. The sample holds hundreds of thousands of distinct CDR3 sequences, roughly 14% seen once. The CDR3 is 13 residues long. V was clipped by 1 base and J by 12 bases, with 13 bases between them. Germline V gives CDR1 KGHSH, CDR2 LQKENI. The TCR originated in a man aged 30 to 45 who received the YFV17D yellow fever vaccine. This chain links TRBV18 with TRBJ2-1; a weak D match, TRBD2 (5 bases). The specimen comprised PBMCs, sampled on the day of the yellow fever booster vaccination. The CDR3 spells CASSPRTEVPQFF. The CDR3 nucleotides are TGTGCCAGCTCACCACGGACTGAAGTCCCGCAGTTCTTC.